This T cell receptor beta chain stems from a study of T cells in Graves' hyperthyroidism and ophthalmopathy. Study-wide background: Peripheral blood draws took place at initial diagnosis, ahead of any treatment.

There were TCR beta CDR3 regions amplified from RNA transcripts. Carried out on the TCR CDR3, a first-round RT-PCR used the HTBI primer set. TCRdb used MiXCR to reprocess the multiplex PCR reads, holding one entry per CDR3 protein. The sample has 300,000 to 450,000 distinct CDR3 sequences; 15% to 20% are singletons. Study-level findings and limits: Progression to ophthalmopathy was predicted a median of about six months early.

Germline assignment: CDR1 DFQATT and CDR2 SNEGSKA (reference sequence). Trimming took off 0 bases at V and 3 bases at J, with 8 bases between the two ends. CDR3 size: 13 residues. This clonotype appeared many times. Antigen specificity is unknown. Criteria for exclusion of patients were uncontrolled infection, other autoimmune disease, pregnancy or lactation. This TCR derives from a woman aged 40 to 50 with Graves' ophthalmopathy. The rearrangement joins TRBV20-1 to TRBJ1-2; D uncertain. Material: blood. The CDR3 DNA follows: TGCAGTGCTAGAGATCAAGGACACTATGGCTACACCTTC. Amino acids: CSARDQGHYGYTF.